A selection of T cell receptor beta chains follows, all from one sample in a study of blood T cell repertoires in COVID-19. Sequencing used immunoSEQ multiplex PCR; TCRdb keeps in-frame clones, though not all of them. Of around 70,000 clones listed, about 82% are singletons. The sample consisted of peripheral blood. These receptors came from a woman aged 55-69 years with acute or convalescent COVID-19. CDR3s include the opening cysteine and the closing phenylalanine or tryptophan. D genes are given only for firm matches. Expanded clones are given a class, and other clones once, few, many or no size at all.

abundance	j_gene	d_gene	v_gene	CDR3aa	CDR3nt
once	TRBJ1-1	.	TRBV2	CASSAEGDTEAFF	TGTGCCAGCAGTGCCGAGGGGGACACTGAAGCTTTCTTT
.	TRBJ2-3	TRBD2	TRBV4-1	CASSQERQRGGRGTQYF	TGCGCCAGCAGCCAAGAGAGACAGCGGGGGGGGCGTGGTACGCAGTATTTT
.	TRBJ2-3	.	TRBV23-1	CASSRLATDTQYF	TGCGCCAGCAGTCGGCTAGCCACAGATACGCAGTATTTT
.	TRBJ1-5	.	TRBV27	CASSLRQVNQPQHF	TGTGCCAGCAGTTTAAGGCAGGTGAATCAGCCCCAGCATTTT
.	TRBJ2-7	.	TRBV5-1	CASSLSGQPYEQYF	TGCGCCAGCAGCTTGAGTGGACAGCCTTACGAGCAGTACTTC
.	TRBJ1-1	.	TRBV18	CASSPRRNTEAFF	TGTGCCAGCTCACCAAGGAGGAACACTGAAGCTTTCTTT
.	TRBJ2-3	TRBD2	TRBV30	CAWREGLAGPDTQYF	TGTGCCTGGAGGGAGGGACTAGCGGGGCCGGATACGCAGTATTTT
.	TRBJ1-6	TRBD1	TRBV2	CASSPRGRGSPLHF	TGTGCCAGCAGTCCCAGGGGGCGGGGATCACCCCTCCACTTT
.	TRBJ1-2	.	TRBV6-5	CASSYDYQTIRHGYTF	TGTGCCAGCAGTTACGATTACCAGACTATTAGGCATGGCTACACCTTC
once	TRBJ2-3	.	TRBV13	CASSFPGTIIPDTQYF	TGTGCCAGCAGCTTCCCCGGGACAATTATCCCAGATACGCAGTATTTT
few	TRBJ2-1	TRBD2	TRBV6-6	CASSSSSSGPVDEQFF	TGTGCCAGCAGTTCATCGTCTAGCGGGCCGGTGGATGAGCAGTTCTTC
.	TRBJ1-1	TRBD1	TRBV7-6	CASSLGQGALNTEAFF	TGTGCCAGCAGCTTGGGACAGGGGGCGTTGAACACTGAAGCTTTCTTT
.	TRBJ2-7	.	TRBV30	CAWSVQGSTDEQYF	TGTGCCTGGAGTGTACAGGGTAGCACCGACGAGCAGTACTTC
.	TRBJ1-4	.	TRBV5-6	CASTEKGRGGDEKLFF	TGTGCCAGCACCGAAAAGGGTCGGGGCGGGGATGAAAAACTGTTTTTT
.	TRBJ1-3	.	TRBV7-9	CASSLVGTAYSGNTIYF	TGTGCCAGCAGCTTAGTTGGCACCGCATACTCTGGAAACACCATATATTTT
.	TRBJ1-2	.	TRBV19	CASTEGTVNYGYTF	TGTGCCAGTACCGAGGGTACAGTAAACTATGGCTACACCTTC
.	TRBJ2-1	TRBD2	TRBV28	CASSPPQAGTNEQFF	TGTGCCAGCAGTCCCCCCCAAGCGGGGACCAATGAGCAGTTCTTC
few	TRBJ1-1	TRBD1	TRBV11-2	CASSLAPRGRGVEAFF	TGTGCCAGCAGCTTAGCCCCCAGGGGGCGAGGGGTTGAAGCTTTCTTT
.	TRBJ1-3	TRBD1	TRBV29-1	CSAQYRGLFSGNTIYF	TGCAGCGCCCAGTACAGGGGGCTTTTCTCTGGAAACACCATATATTTT
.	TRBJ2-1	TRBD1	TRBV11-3	CASSLDRGGWNEQFF	TGTGCCAGCAGCCTTGACAGGGGTGGTTGGAATGAGCAGTTCTTC
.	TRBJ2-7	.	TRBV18	CASSPLSGTSEQYF	TGTGCCAGCTCACCCCTTAGTGGGACATCCGAGCAGTACTTC
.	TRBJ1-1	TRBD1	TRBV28	CASSSGDRVGPEAFF	TGTGCCAGCAGTTCCGGGGACAGGGTTGGCCCTGAAGCTTTCTTT
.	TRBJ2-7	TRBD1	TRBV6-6	CASRLQGAPYEQYF	TGTGCCAGCAGGCTACAGGGGGCCCCATACGAGCAGTACTTC
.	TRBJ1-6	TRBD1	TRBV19	CASRTGLVGVNSPLHF	TGTGCCAGTAGGACAGGGCTCGTCGGTGTAAATTCACCCCTCCACTTT
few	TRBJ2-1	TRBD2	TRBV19	CASMASGSEEQFF	TGTGCCAGTATGGCTAGCGGGAGTGAAGAGCAGTTCTTC
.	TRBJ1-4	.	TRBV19	CASSRASNEKLFF	TGTGCCAGTAGTAGAGCGTCTAATGAAAAACTGTTTTTT
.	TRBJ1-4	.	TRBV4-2	CASSPTDATNEKLFF	TGTGCCAGCAGCCCCACAGACGCAACTAATGAAAAACTGTTTTTT
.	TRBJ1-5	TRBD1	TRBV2	CASRVDREGPQHF	TGTGCCAGCAGGGTGGACAGGGAGGGACCCCAGCATTTT
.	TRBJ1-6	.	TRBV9	CASSALDGGSPLHF	TGTGCCAGCAGCGCTCTGGATGGAGGGTCACCCCTCCACTTT
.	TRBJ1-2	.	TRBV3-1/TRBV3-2	CASSPRRRDFNYGYTF	TGTGCCAGCAGCCCTCGTCGACGGGACTTTAACTATGGCTACACCTTC
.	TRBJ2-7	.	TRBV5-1	CASSLTGEQYF	TGCGCCAGCAGCTTGACGGGGGAGCAGTACTTC
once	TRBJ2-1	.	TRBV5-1	CASSLSPQGAGDNEQFF	TGCGCCAGCAGCTTGTCTCCCCAGGGGGCGGGAGACAATGAGCAGTTCTTC
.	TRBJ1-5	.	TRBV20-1	CSASKGSNQPQHF	TGCAGTGCTAGTAAGGGGAGCAATCAGCCCCAGCATTTT
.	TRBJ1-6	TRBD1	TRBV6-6	CASSRDRVGSPLHF	TGTGCCAGCAGTCGGGACAGGGTGGGCTCACCCCTCCACTTT
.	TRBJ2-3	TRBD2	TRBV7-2	CASSQGGTSGLWSHTQYF	TGTGCCAGCAGCCAGGGAGGGACTAGCGGCCTTTGGTCGCATACGCAGTATTTT
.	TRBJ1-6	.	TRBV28	CASGTQSSYNSPLHF	TGTGCCAGCGGGACACAGAGCTCCTATAATTCACCCCTCCACTTT
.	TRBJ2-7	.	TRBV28	CASSWRGLSYEQYF	TGTGCCAGCAGTTGGAGGGGTCTCTCCTACGAGCAGTACTTC
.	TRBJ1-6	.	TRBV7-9	CASSFEGGSPLHF	TGTGCCAGCAGCTTTGAGGGCGGTTCACCCCTCCACTTT
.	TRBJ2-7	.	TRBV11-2	CASSLGTGLGEEQYF	TGTGCCAGCAGCTTAGGTACAGGGTTGGGAGAAGAGCAGTACTTC
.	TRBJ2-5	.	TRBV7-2	CASSLVPTETQYF	TGTGCCAGCAGCTTAGTGCCTACGGAGACCCAGTACTTC
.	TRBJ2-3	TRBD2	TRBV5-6	CASSLYTSGAANTDTQYF	TGTGCCAGCAGCTTGTATACTAGCGGGGCCGCAAATACAGATACGCAGTATTTT
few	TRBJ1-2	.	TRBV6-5	CASSYSAGGGGYTF	TGTGCCAGCAGTTACTCGGCTGGGGGCGGGGGCTACACCTTC
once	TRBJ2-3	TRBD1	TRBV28	CASSFRDRGTDTQYF	TGTGCCAGCAGTTTTAGGGACAGGGGCACAGATACGCAGTATTTT
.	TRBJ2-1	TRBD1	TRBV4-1	CASSQERGTERANEQFF	TGCGCCAGCAGCCAAGAAAGAGGGACAGAAAGAGCCAATGAGCAGTTCTTC
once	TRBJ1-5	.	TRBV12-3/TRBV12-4	CASKGGVNQPQHF	TGTGCCAGCAAAGGAGGGGTCAATCAGCCCCAGCATTTT
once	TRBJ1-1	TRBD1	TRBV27	CASRTGTGGSTEAFF	TGTGCCAGCAGAACCGGGACAGGGGGATCCACTGAAGCTTTCTTT
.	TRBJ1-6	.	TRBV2	CASRASGRGSPLHF	TGTGCCAGCAGAGCAAGCGGCCGGGGTTCACCCCTCCACTTT
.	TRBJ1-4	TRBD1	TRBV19	CASKNRGSQKLFF	TGTGCCAGTAAGAACAGGGGTTCGCAAAAACTGTTTTTT
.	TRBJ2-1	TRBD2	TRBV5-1	CASSFPGLAGSYNEQFF	TGCGCCAGCAGCTTTCCGGGACTAGCGGGATCCTACAATGAGCAGTTCTTC
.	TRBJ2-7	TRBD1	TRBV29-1	CSVQQGVNYEQYF	TGCAGCGTTCAACAGGGGGTCAACTACGAGCAGTACTTC
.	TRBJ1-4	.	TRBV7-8	CASSYRATNEKLFF	TGTGCCAGCAGCTACAGAGCAACTAATGAAAAACTGTTTTTT